Below, 19 T cell receptor beta chains from the same sample are listed, as sequenced in a study of CD8+CD57+ T cells in acquired aplastic anemia. CDR3 and TCR beta VDJ profiling relied on genomic DNA as the template. From the reads, TCRdb called clonotypes with MiXCR, one entry per CDR3 protein. This sample has some 82,000 distinct CDR3 sequences; around 42% occur once, and the top ten carry approximately 62%. Sequences were obtained from sorted CD4+, CD8+, or CD8+CD57+ T cells (not recorded which) from PBMCs. The receptors come from a human donor in good health, serving as a control.

This clonotype occurred a few times. The J gene is TRBJ2-1, the V gene TRBV9; 12 bases line up with TRBD1. The CDR3 is 14 amino acids. V was pared by 7 bases and J by 9 bases, with 8 bases of the junction left unmatched. Germline V gene sequence: CDR1 SGDLS, CDR2 YYNGEE. The CDR3 DNA is TGTGCCAGCTCACCCGGGACAGGGGGCACTGAGCAGTTCTTC. The encoded protein is CASSPGTGGTEQFF.

In nucleotides, the CDR3 is TGTGCCAGCAGCCAGGGACATATGCGGTCACCCCTCCACTTT. It specifies CASSQGHMRSPLHF. The chain joins TRBV27 to TRBJ1-6; perhaps TRBD1 as D (6 bases). V lost 6 bases, J lost 10 bases, and 16 bases lay in between. Germline lookup yields CDR1 MNHEY and CDR2 SMNVEV (reference sequence). The CDR3 extends over 14 amino acids.

The chain recombines TRBV2 with TRBJ2-3; 10 nucleotides line up with TRBD2. Germline lookup yields CDR1 SNHLY and CDR2 FYNNEI. V shed 4 bases and J 6 bases; nucleotides not matched to a gene: 16. The CDR3 contains 18 residues. The CDR3 loop is CASSGSAGLAGAGDTQYF. DNA for the CDR3: TGTGCCAGCAGTGGAAGTGCGGGGCTAGCGGGAGCGGGTGATACGCAGTATTTT.

The gene calls are TRBV6-2 or TRBV6-3 and TRBJ2-1; D is possibly TRBD1 (5 bases). CDR3 length equals 14 residues. Trimming took 0 bases from V and 5 from J, leaving 8 bases between them. Germline V gene data show CDR1 as MNHEY and CDR2 as SVGEGT. As DNA, the CDR3 is TGTGCCAGCAGTTACTCCCAGGGAAACAATGAGCAGTTCTTC. Amino acid sequence: CASSYSQGNNEQFF.

This clonotype has ten or more counts. The CDR3 is CASSVRGSYEQYF. Here the CDR3 DNA reads TGTGCCAGCAGCGTGCGGGGGTCCTACGAGCAGTACTTC. The V and J genes are TRBV27 and TRBJ2-7, with TRBD2 matching 7 bases. This CDR3 has 13 residues. V trimming: 6 bases; J trimming: 1 base; junction bases outside the gene matches: 3. Germline CDR1 and CDR2: MNHEY and SMNVEV (reference sequence).

On this clonotype: This sequence may be a read error, since a much larger clone differs from it by one base. In DNA form, the CDR3 reads TGCAGTGCTAGAGACCGGGGGGCGCTCGACGAGCAGTACTTC. Its translation: CSARDRGALDEQYF. The chain joins TRBV20-1 to TRBJ2-7; tentatively, D is TRBD2 (7 bases). This CDR3 spans 14 amino acids. Trimming left V 0 bases short and J 5 bases short, with 14 bases between. Looked up from germline, CDR1 is DFQATT and CDR2 is SNEGSKA (reference sequence).

This clonotype was seen many times. In DNA form, the CDR3 reads TGTGCCAGCAGCCAAGGGGACGAGACCCAGTACTTC. Encoded protein: CASSQGDETQYF. This chain joins TRBV12-3 or TRBV12-4 and TRBJ2-5; D tentatively reads TRBD1 or TRBD2 (5 bases each). This CDR3 has 12 residues. V gave up 6 bases and J gave up 5 bases, with 10 bases separating them.

The gene calls are TRBV15 and TRBJ1-2; D is uncertain. Trimming shortened V by 0 bases and J by 4 bases, and 9 bases separated the two germline ends. CDR1 and CDR2 from the germline V gene are LNHNV and YYDKDF (reference sequence). This CDR3 has 14 residues. CDR3 sequence reads: CATSRDRLSYGYTF. In DNA form, the CDR3 reads TGTGCCACCAGCAGAGATAGGCTGAGCTATGGCTACACCTTC.

The rearrangement links TRBV19 to TRBJ1-2; perhaps TRBD1 as D (6 bases). Germline CDR1 LNHDA, CDR2 SQIVND (reference sequence). This CDR3 has 10 residues. V was trimmed by 6 bases and J by 7 bases, leaving 6 bases between them. The DNA of the CDR3 is TGTGCCAGTAGAGGGGGTGGCTACACCTTC. It specifies CASRGGGYTF.

This clonotype was detected many times. The chain is built from TRBV19 and TRBJ1-4; no clear D. The V gene lost 7 bases and the J gene lost 6 bases, with 12 bases spanning the gap. The CDR3 extends over 13 amino acids. CDR1 is LNHDA, CDR2 SQIVND, per germline (reference sequence). The CDR3, as DNA: TGTGCCAGTATTGACACAGTGGATGAAAAACTGTTTTTT. Protein: CASIDTVDEKLFF.

The V gene is TRBV15, the J gene TRBJ2-2, with unresolved D. CDR3 length: 12 amino acids. With 2 bases removed from V and 2 bases from J, the gap between germline ends came to 0 bases. CDR1 LNHNV and CDR2 YYDKDF come from the germline V gene (reference sequence). The CDR3 protein is CATSRNTGELFF. DNA of the CDR3: TGTGCCACCAGCAGAAACACCGGGGAGCTGTTTTTT.

Worth noting for this clonotype: With a much larger clone just one base away, this may be a read error. The chain combines TRBV14 with TRBJ1-2; D not certain. V lost 2 bases and J lost 2, with 15 bases in between. CDR1 is SGHDN and CDR2 is FVKESK in the germline V gene. The CDR3 is 16 residues long. The CDR3: CASSQLRRNLNYGYTF. CDR3 bases: TGTGCCAGCAGCCAACTGCGGAGGAACTTAAACTATGGCTACACCTTC.

The rearrangement uses TRBV27 and TRBJ2-7; TRBD2 aligns across 10 bases. The CDR3 is made up of 14 amino acids. Losses at the gene ends were 8 bases for V and 4 bases for J; bases not matched to a gene: 8. Germline lookup yields CDR1 MNHEY and CDR2 SMNVEV (reference sequence). This CDR3 reads CASGRTSGGYEQYF. In DNA form, the CDR3 reads TGTGCCAGCGGGAGGACTAGCGGAGGTTACGAGCAGTACTTC.

This clonotype has ten or more counts. The CDR3 DNA reads as TGCAGTGCTAGAGAAATAGCGGGAGCGCATGAGCAGTTCTTC. Protein product: CSAREIAGAHEQFF. The chain uses TRBV20-1 and TRBJ2-1; TRBD2 aligns across 9 bases. This CDR3 is built from 14 residues. J lost 8 bases, V lost 0 bases, and 5 bases had no gene match. Germline assignment: CDR1 DFQATT and CDR2 SNEGSKA (reference sequence).

V and J are TRBV7-8 and TRBJ2-1, with 11 bases aligning to TRBD2. The junction had 1 base not matched to a gene; V was cut back by 11 bases and J by 1 base. Germline V CDR1 and CDR2: SGHVS, FQNEAQ. The CDR3 contains 13 residues. DNA of the CDR3: TGTGCCGGGACTAGCGGATCCTACAATGAGCAGTTCTTC. Protein product: CAGTSGSYNEQFF. The full variable domain, in which reference TRBV7-8 and TRBJ2-1 provide the parts outside the CDR3, is GAGVSQSPRYKVAKRGQDVALRCDPISGHVSLFWYQQALGQGPEFLTYFQNEAQLDKSGLPSDRFFAERPEGSVSTLKIQRTQQEDSAVYLCAGTSGSYNEQFFGPGTRLTVL.

This clonotype was counted at least ten times. CDR3 coding DNA: TGTGCCAGCAGCCCAGGGGGACAGGGGACGTATGGCTACACCTTC. Protein product: CASSPGGQGTYGYTF. The chain carries TRBV9 and TRBJ1-2, with TRBD1 matching 10 bases. Germline CDR1 is SGDLS and CDR2 is YYNGEE. CDR3 length equals 15 residues. V gave up 4 bases and J gave up 5 bases; unmatched junction bases: 8.

The V and J genes are TRBV24-1 and TRBJ2-3, with a weak D call TRBD2 (6 bases). The germline V gene has CDR1 KGHDR and CDR2 SFDVKD. Trimming took off 2 bases at V and 8 bases at J, with 13 bases between the two ends. The CDR3 covers 14 residues. The chain's CDR3 is CATSDSGGFGTQYF. The DNA of the CDR3 is TGTGCCACCAGTGATTCAGGAGGGTTCGGTACGCAGTATTTT.

This clonotype was picked up a small number of times. V gene TRBV24-1 combines with J gene TRBJ2-4, with D maybe TRBD1 (5 bases). CDR1 is KGHDR and CDR2 is SFDVKD in the germline V gene. Trimming shortened V by 3 bases and J by 6 bases, and 14 bases separated the two germline ends. This CDR3 is built from 15 residues. This CDR3 reads CATSDTTGAGNIQYF. CDR3 DNA sequence: TGTGCCACCAGTGATACAACAGGTGCTGGAAACATTCAGTACTTC.

The sample holds many counts of this clonotype. CDR3 in amino acids: CATSDLWTGLLNTEAFF. CDR3 bases: TGTGCCACCAGTGATTTGTGGACAGGCTTACTGAACACTGAAGCTTTCTTT. V usage is TRBV24-1 and J usage is TRBJ1-1; 7 positions agree with TRBD1. J was trimmed by 0 bases and V by 0 bases; bases with no gene match: 6. This CDR3 spans 17 amino acids. The germline V gene encodes CDR1 KGHDR and CDR2 SFDVKD.